The T cell receptor (beta chain) described here comes from a study of cytomegalovirus exposure and HLA in healthy donors. Study-level findings and limits: Reportedly, a later analysis found an Asian-associated ancestry cluster had fewer N-insertions than the approximately 700-donor mean.

The PCR used 60 Vbeta and 13 Jbeta primers. Only in-frame clones appear in the TCRdb table, and some are missing; sequencing was by immunoSEQ multiplex PCR. The sample lists under 150,000 clones, 75% to 80% occurring once. This clone was observed a handful of times. The antigen is undetermined. Trimming removed 9 bases from V and 3 bases from J; junction bases left unmatched: 12. Germline CDR1 and CDR2: MNHNS and SASEGT. CDR3 size: 15 residues. The sequencing sample was made of PBMCs. The source of this sequence is a woman between 55 and 75 years old in good health and CMV-seronegative. The chain joins TRBV6-1 to TRBJ2-7; 9 nucleotides agree with TRBD1. The CDR3 reads CASTLTGGFFYEQYF. CDR3 coding DNA: TGTGCCAGTACTCTTACAGGGGGCTTCTTCTACGAGCAGTACTTC.